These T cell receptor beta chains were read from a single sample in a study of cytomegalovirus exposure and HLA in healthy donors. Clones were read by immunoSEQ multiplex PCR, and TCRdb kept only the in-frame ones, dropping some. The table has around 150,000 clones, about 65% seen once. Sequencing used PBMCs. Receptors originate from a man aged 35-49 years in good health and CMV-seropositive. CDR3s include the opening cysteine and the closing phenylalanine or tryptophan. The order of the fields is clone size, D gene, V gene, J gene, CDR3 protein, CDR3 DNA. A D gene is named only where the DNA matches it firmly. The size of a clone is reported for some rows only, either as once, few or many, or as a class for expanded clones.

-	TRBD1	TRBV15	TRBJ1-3	CATSRGRDRGSNTIYF	TGTGCCACCAGCAGAGGCCGGGACAGGGGGTCGAACACCATATATTTT
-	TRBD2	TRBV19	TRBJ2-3	CASSRQRLAGGWTDTQYF	TGTGCCAGTAGCCGACAGCGGCTAGCGGGGGGTTGGACAGATACGCAGTATTTT
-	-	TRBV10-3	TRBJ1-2	CAISGRTGYTF	TGTGCCATCAGTGGGAGGACTGGCTACACCTTC
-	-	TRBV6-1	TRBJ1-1	CASSRNTDITEAFF	TGTGCCAGCAGTCGAAATACAGACATAACTGAAGCTTTCTTT
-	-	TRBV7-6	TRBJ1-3	CASSLGQRPYGGNTIYF	TGTGCCAGCAGCCTCGGACAGCGACCTTATGGTGGAAACACCATATATTTT
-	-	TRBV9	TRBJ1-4	CASSASHGKVFF	TGTGCCAGCAGCGCAAGTCACGGGAAGGTGTTTTTT
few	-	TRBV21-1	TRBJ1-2	CASSAGTGPPYGYTF	TGTGCCAGCAGCGCTGGGACAGGCCCTCCCTATGGCTACACCTTC
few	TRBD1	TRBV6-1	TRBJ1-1	CASSGSRDRRNTEAFF	TGTGCCAGCAGTGGCTCTCGGGACAGGCGGAACACTGAAGCTTTCTTT
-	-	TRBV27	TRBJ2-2	CASSLRGGTGELFF	TGTGCCAGCAGTTTGAGGGGGGGCACCGGGGAGCTGTTTTTT
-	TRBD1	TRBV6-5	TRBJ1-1	CASKTGDSQNTEAFF	TGTGCCAGTAAGACAGGGGACTCTCAAAACACTGAAGCTTTCTTT
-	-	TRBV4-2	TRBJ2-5	CASSLARSSEGTQYF	TGTGCCAGCAGCTTAGCGCGGTCTAGCGAGGGGACCCAGTACTTC
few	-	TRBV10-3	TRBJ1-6	CAAGGPGKGNSPLHF	TGTGCCGCCGGAGGGCCGGGAAAGGGGAATTCACCCCTCCACTTT
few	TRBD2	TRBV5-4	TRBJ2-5	CASSETSGWRETQYF	TGTGCCAGCAGCGAGACTAGCGGGTGGCGGGAGACCCAGTACTTC
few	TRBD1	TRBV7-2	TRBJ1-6	CASSLVGTGEGNSPLHF	TGTGCCAGCAGCTTAGTGGGGACAGGGGAGGGGAATTCACCCCTCCACTTT
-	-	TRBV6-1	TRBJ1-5	CASSGERNQPQHF	TGTGCCAGCAGTGGGGAGAGAAATCAGCCCCAGCATTTT